These T cell receptor beta chains were read from a single sample in a study of blood T cells in healthy people across ages. TCRdb used MiXCR to reprocess the 5' RACE reads, holding one entry per CDR3 protein. Of 890,000 or so distinct CDR3 sequences listed, approximately 59% were seen once; the top ten hold roughly 25%. Sequenced: blood. The receptors shown here come from a man aged 30-40 years in good health. Each CDR3 is given with its conserved first and last residue. D genes are given only for firm matches. Only part of the rows carry a size: once, few, many, or a class if the clone is expanded.

few | TRBJ1-2 | TRBV30 | TRBD1 | CACKGQGDYGYTF | TGTGCCTGTAAGGGACAGGGAGACTATGGCTACACCTTC
- | TRBJ2-7 | TRBV6-2/TRBV6-3 | - | CASSRLGTLAYEQYF | TGTGCCAGCAGCCGACTCGGGACACTAGCCTACGAGCAGTACTTC
many | TRBJ2-7 | TRBV28 | TRBD2 | CASQTLAGVYEQYF | TGTGCCAGCCAAACCCTAGCGGGGGTCTACGAGCAGTACTTC
few | TRBJ2-7 | TRBV18 | TRBD1 | CASSTDRGDSYEQYF | TGTGCCAGCTCAACGGACAGGGGAGACTCCTACGAGCAGTACTTC
- | TRBJ2-3 | TRBV7-2 | - | CASSFIGGGNRNTDTQYF | TGTGCCAGCAGCTTCATAGGGGGGGGAAACCGTAACACAGATACGCAGTATTTT
- | TRBJ2-2 | TRBV12-3/TRBV12-4 | TRBD1 | CASSLQGVSTGELFF | TGTGCCAGCAGCCTACAGGGGGTTAGCACCGGGGAGCTGTTTTTT
- | TRBJ2-7 | TRBV25-1 | - | CASSDLQRGYEQYF | TGTGCCAGCAGTGACCTCCAGAGAGGCTACGAGCAGTACTTC
- | TRBJ2-5 | TRBV28 | TRBD2 | CASIRGGGQETQYF | TGTGCCAGCATTCGGGGCGGGGGCCAAGAGACCCAGTACTTC
many | TRBJ2-7 | TRBV7-9 | - | CASSLAGTSYEQYF | TGTGCCAGCAGCTTGGCCGGGACTTCCTACGAGCAGTACTTC
- | TRBJ2-1 | TRBV24-1 | - | CATSDLRLAENEQFF | TGTGCCACCAGTGATTTACGGCTAGCTGAGAATGAGCAGTTCTTC
- | TRBJ2-7 | TRBV20-1 | TRBD2 | CSAHGTSGYEQYF | TGCAGTGCACACGGGACTAGCGGCTACGAGCAGTACTTC
- | TRBJ2-3 | TRBV5-1 | TRBD2 | CASSFLAGGRTDTQYF | TGCGCCAGCAGCTTCCTAGCGGGGGGCCGCACAGATACGCAGTATTTT
- | TRBJ1-1 | TRBV20-1 | TRBD1 | CSASTGVTEAFF | TGCAGTGCATCAACAGGGGTTACTGAAGCTTTCTTT
once | TRBJ2-6 | TRBV9 | - | CASGPSGSNVLTF | TGTGCCAGCGGGCCCTCCGGGTCGAACGTCCTGACTTTC
- | TRBJ2-7 | TRBV12-3/TRBV12-4 | TRBD1 | CASSSSAGTGGNYEQYF | TGTGCCAGCAGTTCGTCCGCCGGGACAGGGGGGAACTACGAGCAGTACTTC
- | TRBJ2-3 | TRBV7-2 | TRBD2 | CASSLEAGTTDTQYF | TGTGCCAGCAGCTTAGAAGCGGGAACCACAGATACGCAGTATTTT
- | TRBJ2-3 | TRBV20-1 | TRBD2 | CSARDTAGGPSYTDTQYF | TGCAGTGCTAGAGATACAGCGGGGGGGCCTTCTTACACAGATACGCAGTATTTT
once | TRBJ2-5 | TRBV20-1 | - | CSAREPQGGQETQYF | TGCAGTGCTAGAGAACCTCAGGGAGGTCAAGAGACCCAGTACTTC
- | TRBJ2-3 | TRBV20-1 | - | CSAPDRLGGSDTQYF | TGCAGTGCCCCAGACCGTCTAGGAGGATCAGATACGCAGTATTTT
- | TRBJ2-4 | TRBV5-1 | - | CASRQPDSDIQYF | TGCGCCAGCAGGCAACCGGACAGTGACATTCAGTACTTC
- | TRBJ2-3 | TRBV12-3/TRBV12-4 | TRBD2 | CASSSGRERLRDTQYF | TGTGCCAGCAGTTCCGGGCGGGAGCGCCTAAGAGATACGCAGTATTTT
- | TRBJ2-3 | TRBV7-9 | TRBD2 | CASSQTSPTDTQYF | TGTGCCAGCAGCCAGACTAGCCCCACAGATACGCAGTATTTT
- | TRBJ2-1 | TRBV12-3/TRBV12-4 | TRBD1 | CASRLQGVWEQFF | TGTGCCAGCAGGCTACAGGGGGTGTGGGAGCAGTTCTTC
few | TRBJ2-4 | TRBV4-3 | - | CASSQEPRSIQYF | TGCGCCAGCAGCCAAGAACCTAGATCAATTCAGTACTTC
few | TRBJ2-4 | TRBV6-2/TRBV6-3 | - | CASSSLPRSGQYF | TGTGCCAGCAGTTCCCTCCCCAGGAGTGGGCAGTACTTC